A single sample is the source of the 15 T cell receptor beta chains below, sequenced in a study of T cell repertoires in cytomegalovirus infection. Via MiXCR, TCRdb re-called the reads, giving one row per CDR3 protein. Here the sample spans approximately 500,000 distinct CDR3 sequences, 11% being singletons. Sequencing was carried out using PBMCs. The receptor source for this set is a human donor in good health (CMV status not recorded). Some clones in this sample may be carry-over from other donors' samples.

This clonotype was counted at least ten times. The rearrangement joins TRBV5-4 to TRBJ2-1, with D perhaps TRBD1 or TRBD2 (6 bases each). The germline V gene has CDR1 SGHNT and CDR2 YYREEE (reference sequence). The V end lost 4 bases, the J end lost 1 base, and 15 bases lay between the germline ends. The CDR3 is 16 amino acids. CDR3 DNA sequence: TGTGCCAGCAGCGCCGGGGGCGGACGTTCCTACAATGAGCAGTTCTTC. Protein product: CASSAGGGRSYNEQFF.

This clonotype was recorded at least ten times. The rearrangement joins TRBV12-5 to TRBJ1-4; D is unresolved. CDR1 and CDR2 (germline): LGHNT, FRNRAP. The CDR3 loop spans 14 amino acids. Trimming shortened V by 1 base and J by 3 bases, and 6 bases separated the two germline ends. The CDR3 sequence: CASGLGRSNEKLFF. DNA for the CDR3: TGTGCTAGTGGTTTGGGACGGTCTAATGAAAAACTGTTTTTT.

The J gene is TRBJ1-2, the V gene TRBV18, with unresolved D. Germline-derived CDR1 and CDR2 are KGHSH and LQKENI. The CDR3 contains 14 residues. Trimming took 0 bases from V and 4 from J, leaving 9 bases between them. The CDR3 sequence is CASSPPTQPYGYTF. Here the CDR3 DNA reads TGTGCCAGCTCACCACCGACACAACCCTATGGCTACACCTTC.

Many counts were recorded for this clonotype. The chain has TRBV11-2 and TRBJ2-2; D is tentatively TRBD1 or TRBD2 (5 bases each). The CDR3 is made up of 22 amino acids. Trimming took off 4 bases at V and 1 base at J, with 31 bases between the two ends. Germline lookup yields CDR1 SGHAT and CDR2 FQNNGV. For the CDR3, the DNA is TGTGCCAGCAGCTCATATCTACGGCGGGCAGGGCTTAACGTCAAGAACACCGGGGAGCTGTTTTTT. Protein: CASSSYLRRAGLNVKNTGELFF.

Turning to this clonotype: Possible read error: a much larger clone is one base away. V and J are TRBV12-3 or TRBV12-4 and TRBJ1-2; the D is unclear. Trimming took off 6 bases at V and 5 bases at J, with 16 bases between the two ends. This CDR3 is 14 amino acids long. The CDR3 nucleotides read TGTGCCAGCAGACAAAGGTGGGCGCCATATGGCTACACCTTC. Its protein product is CASRQRWAPYGYTF.

V gene TRBV4-1 combines with J gene TRBJ1-3; TRBD1 matches at 10 bases. Trimming cost V 0 bases and J 0 bases; bases outside gene matches: 5. Germline V gives CDR1 MGHRA, CDR2 YSYEKL. The CDR3 loop spans 18 amino acids. The CDR3 loop reads CASSQEGQGLISGNTIYF. The CDR3 DNA sequence: TGCGCCAGCAGCCAAGAGGGACAGGGGCTTATCTCTGGAAACACCATATATTTT.

Details on this clonotype: A much larger clone is a single base away; this may be a read error. The gene calls are TRBV10-3 and TRBJ1-5, with a tentative D call TRBD1 (6 bases). The V end was cut by 2 bases, the J end by 5 bases, with 10 bases between. Looked up from germline, CDR1 is ENHRY and CDR2 is SYGVKD. There are 14 residues in the CDR3. The CDR3 DNA is TGTGCCATCAGTGAGGGGGGGGGCCATCAGCCCCAGCATTTT. Protein: CAISEGGGHQPQHF.

The genes are TRBV28 and TRBJ2-7; possible D gene TRBD1, 6 bases. Germline CDR1 reads MDHEN; CDR2 reads SYDVKM. The CDR3 totals 16 residues. V shed 5 bases and J shed 0 bases, with 17 bases lying between them. CDR3 bases: TGTGCCAGCAGTACACCCCAGGGGATGGGCTCCTACGAGCAGTACTTC. Its protein is CASSTPQGMGSYEQYF.

The chain has TRBV4-2 and TRBJ2-3; 7 nucleotides agree with TRBD1. Trimming took 0 bases from V and 6 from J; bases not matched to a gene: 12. CDR3 length: 17 amino acids. CDR1 and CDR2 (germline): LGHNA, YNFKEQ. The CDR3 spells CASSQDPRGNRRDTQYF. CDR3 in DNA: TGTGCCAGCAGCCAAGACCCCAGGGGGAATAGGAGGGATACGCAGTATTTT.

This clonotype was counted ten times or more. The chain combines TRBV18 with TRBJ2-1; maybe TRBD2 (5 bases). The CDR3 consists of 18 residues. Looked up from germline, CDR1 is KGHSH and CDR2 is LQKENI. V was trimmed by 1 base and J by 5 bases, leaving 21 bases between them. The CDR3 sequence: CASSPRSLAAAINNEQFF. CDR3 nucleotide sequence: TGTGCCAGCTCACCACGCTCCCTAGCCGCCGCAATAAACAATGAGCAGTTCTTC.

This clonotype was picked up many times. CDR3 nucleotides: TGTGCCAGCAATGCGAGAGACGCCTACAATGAGCAGTTCTTC. Protein product: CASNARDAYNEQFF. The chain links TRBV6-5 to TRBJ2-1; D is ambiguous. Trimming shortened V by 7 bases and J by 2 bases, and 12 bases separated the two germline ends. The CDR3 covers 14 residues. Germline CDR1 reads MNHEY; CDR2 reads SVGAGI.

The chain carries TRBV10-2 and TRBJ2-3, with 8 bases fitting TRBD2. The CDR3 runs 16 residues. V was clipped by 10 bases and J by 5 bases; unmatched bases: 17. Germline CDR1 reads WSHSY; CDR2 reads SAAADI. The CDR3 loop is CATHPRGSGKLDTQYF. The CDR3 DNA is TGCGCCACCCACCCTCGTGGTAGCGGGAAACTAGATACGCAGTATTTT.

The sample holds many counts of this clonotype. The J gene is TRBJ1-2, the V gene TRBV12-3 or TRBV12-4, with D tentatively TRBD1 (6 bases). The CDR3 runs to 15 residues. Trimming shortened V by 7 bases and J by 0 bases, and 15 bases separated the two germline ends. CDR3 residues: CASTGGGGTNYGYTF. CDR3 bases: TGTGCCAGCACCGGGGGGGGCGGAACTAACTATGGCTACACCTTC.

This clonotype was recorded at least ten times. The chain links TRBV7-2 to TRBJ2-5; no clear D gene. V shed 0 bases and J shed 2 bases, with 4 bases lying between them. Germline V gene data show CDR1 as SGHTA and CDR2 as FQGNSA. There are 13 residues in the CDR3. The CDR3 is CASSLALQETQYF. The DNA of the CDR3 is TGTGCCAGCAGCTTAGCCCTACAAGAGACCCAGTACTTC.

V gene TRBV29-1 combines with J gene TRBJ2-1; perhaps TRBD1 as D (6 bases). V dropped 6 bases and J dropped 7 bases, with 16 bases sitting between them. Germline V gene lookup returns CDR1 SQVTM and CDR2 ANQGSEA. CDR3 size: 13 residues. CDR3 sequence: CSVIRDTENEQFF. The CDR3 DNA is TGCAGCGTCATACGGGACACTGAAAATGAGCAGTTCTTC.